One sample yielded the 5 T cell receptor beta chains listed below, sequenced in a study of CD8 T cells in ankylosing spondylitis (dated by TCRdb to the late 2010s). The paper as a whole reports these results and caveats: A TCR beta motif made up of eight or nine highly homologous amino acid variants appeared to be characteristic of blood from ankylosing spondylitis patients.

Antigens of these TCRs are unknown. The library was obtained by 5' RACE. The run used an Illumina HiSeq 2500. Clones were called with MiXCR by TCRdb after fastp trimmed the public reads at Q25, and only in-frame beta chains were retained. Rows with a matching CDR3 protein are joined into one entry that keeps the most common DNA and genes. The sample table records a few hundred thousand distinct CDR3 sequences; 6.5% to 10% of these occur just once. The top ten hold approximately 14% of the sample. What was sequenced was blood, either unsorted or a sorted T cell fraction (not recorded which). These TCRs come from a male donor with ankylosing spondylitis.

This clonotype was seen at least ten times. The J gene is TRBJ1-3, the V gene TRBV5-1, with D unresolved. Trimming pared 0 bases from V and 4 bases from J, leaving 11 bases between. This CDR3 comprises 15 residues. CDR1 is SGHRS, CDR2 YFSETQ, per germline. The CDR3 spells CASSLGSSGGNTIYF. The CDR3 nucleotides are TGCGCCAGCAGCTTGGGATCATCGGGAGGAAACACCATATATTTT. Combining the CDR3 with reference TRBV5-1 and TRBJ1-3 gives the whole variable domain KAGVTQTPRYLIKTRGQQVTLSCSPISGHRSVSWYQQTPGQGLQFLFEYFSETQRNKGNFPGRFSGRQFSNSRSEMNVSTLELGDSALYLCASSLGSSGGNTIYFGEGSWLTVV.

V gene TRBV15 combines with J gene TRBJ2-7; no clear D gene. V was shortened by 0 bases and J by 3 bases, with 9 bases between the two germline ends. The CDR3 loop spans 14 amino acids. Germline lookup yields CDR1 LNHNV and CDR2 YYDKDF (reference sequence). The DNA of the CDR3 is TGTGCCACCAGCAGAGATCCCTCCCGCTACGAGCAGTACTTC. This sequence encodes CATSRDPSRYEQYF.

This clonotype came up many times. V is TRBV29-1 and J is TRBJ2-1; 7 positions match TRBD2. Trimming cost V 4 bases and J 7 bases; bases outside gene matches: 7. The length of the CDR3 is 13 residues. Germline V lookup: CDR1 SQVTM, CDR2 ANQGSEA. The DNA of the CDR3 is TGCAGCGTTGTAGTGTGGGGGGGGAATGAGCAGTTCTTC. Protein: CSVVVWGGNEQFF.

The chain carries TRBV4-1 and TRBJ2-2; weak D call: TRBD2 (6 bases). Trimming removed 4 bases from V and 2 bases from J, with 17 bases in between. Germline CDR1 reads MGHRA; CDR2 reads YSYEKL. This CDR3 is built from 17 residues. The CDR3 protein is CASSRGSSGFNTGELFF. The CDR3 DNA reads TGCGCCAGCAGCCGGGGCAGTAGCGGATTTAACACCGGGGAGCTGTTTTTT.

The gene calls are TRBV7-9 and TRBJ2-2; possibly TRBD1 for D (6 bases). The V gene lost 3 bases and the J gene lost 5 bases, with 16 bases spanning the gap. The CDR3 has 16 residues. Germline V lookup: CDR1 SEHNR, CDR2 FQNEAQ (reference sequence). DNA for the CDR3: TGTGCCAGCAGCTTTACACAGGGACGGAGGACCGGGGAGCTGTTTTTT. Amino acids: CASSFTQGRRTGELFF.